This T cell receptor beta chain was captured by sequencing in a study of metastatic and nonmetastatic thyroid tumors (dated by TCRdb to between 2020 and 2021). Broadly, across the study: The researchers compared repertoires between peripheral blood samples and tumor or nodule tissue samples from patients with malignant or benign thyroid disease. Beyond this particular receptor, the publication reports: In both blood and tumor samples, TCR beta diversity was reported to be significantly higher in malignant tumors than in benign nodules.

The trim is 2 bases for V and 2 bases for J, with a gap of 11 bases between the germline ends. Based on the germline V gene, the CDR1 and CDR2 sequences are SGHRS and YFSETQ. Including cysteine and phenylalanine, the CDR3 has 15 amino acids. Kept here is only the CDR3 DNA, which spans 45 bases and is read in frame from base 1. The sample holds many counts of this clone. This receptor's antigen is unknown. It has no much larger one-base neighbor in the sample; base qualities were not kept. No patient had received any treatment before thyroid surgery. The study retrospectively analysed patient clinical samples collected from about 2012 to 2019 using T-cell receptor beta sequencing. The library was generated by PCR. TCRdb lists the instrument as Illumina HiSeq 4000. High-throughput sequencing was used to profile the TCR beta-chain CDR3 region of every patient. Per the original workflow: A classifier to discriminate distant-metastatic papillary thyroid cancer patients was built from CDR3 differences across clinicopathological groups. The Shannon index was used to assess repertoire diversity, and the Morisita-Horn index was used to assess tumor-blood repertoire similarity. The public reads were run again by TCRdb, first through fastp at Q25 and then through MiXCR, and only productive beta chains were kept. It is TCRdb's table, rather than the study itself, that gives the V and J calls and clone size. The sample table shows more than 85,000 clones, and 8.6% are seen once. 8.8% of the sample is held by the ten biggest clonotypes.

The source is a female donor with papillary thyroid cancer or a benign thyroid nodule (not recorded which). Some clones in this sample may be carry-over from other donors' samples. Sequencing input: blood. This chain is built from TRBV5-1 and TRBJ2-1; D gene: possibly TRBD1, on 5 matching bases. The CDR3 region has the sequence CASSLRQGTYNEQFF. The DNA reads TGCGCCAGCAGCTTACGGCAGGGCACCTACAATGAGCAGTTCTTC. With the portions outside the CDR3 filled from the reference TRBV5-1 and TRBJ2-1 genes, the complete variable region becomes KAGVTQTPRYLIKTRGQQVTLSCSPISGHRSVSWYQQTPGQGLQFLFEYFSETQRNKGNFPGRFSGRQFSNSRSEMNVSTLELGDSALYLCASSLRQGTYNEQFFGPGTRLTVL.